This entry describes one T cell receptor beta chain. The data originate from a study of blood T cell repertoires in COVID-19. In the original workflow: Estimates of nucleated cell counts were drawn from the amplification of reference gene primers. Sequencing was performed with immunoSEQ multiplex PCR; in TCRdb, only in-frame clones are kept and a portion is missing. That table supplies the V and J calls and clone size; D and trimming were determined from the DNA. The sample records 35,000 to 50,000 clones, approximately 88% being singletons. The CDR3 sequence is 14 residues long. CDR1 and CDR2 from the germline V gene are MNHEY and SVGAGI. Trimming took 2 bases from V and 4 from J, leaving 9 bases between them.

The receptor comes from a man aged 55 to 70 with active COVID-19. V is TRBV6-5 and J is TRBJ1-3; tentatively, D is TRBD1 (5 bases). Sequencing input: peripheral blood. This CDR3 is CASSYDSWGNTIYF. The CDR3 nucleotides read TGTGCCAGCAGTTACGACAGTTGGGGAAACACCATATATTTT.